This TCR beta chain was obtained from a study of T cells in Graves' hyperthyroidism and ophthalmopathy. Findings and limits, study-wide: In simple terms, a model built on 13 V-J features told ophthalmopathy apart from stable hyperthyroidism. Within blood appeared most thyroid clonotypes that had expanded above 0.001. Ophthalmopathy prediction by the model preceded onset by a median 6.5 months.

The source material, RNA transcripts, was used to amplify TCR beta CDR3 regions. Primed by the HTBI set, a first-round RT-PCR was run on the TCR CDR3. TCRdb independently ran MiXCR on the multiplex PCR reads; one entry per CDR3 protein. The repertoire consists of about 360,000 distinct CDR3 sequences, with roughly 12% occurring once and the leading ten covering about 20%. About 9.4 ml fresh peripheral blood yielded the PBMCs. The sample holds many counts of this clonotype. Its antigen is not identified. Germline V CDR1 and CDR2: SNHLY, FYNNEI. Trimming left V 3 bases short and J 6 bases short, with 12 bases between. This CDR3 region has 14 residues.

This clonotype was sampled from a man aged 30 to 45 with Graves' hyperthyroidism that later progressed to Graves' ophthalmopathy. The chain joins TRBV2 to TRBJ1-5, with D unclear. Sequenced sample: blood. For the CDR3, the DNA is TGTGCCAGCAGTGATGAGGAGTTGGGTCAGCCCCAGCATTTT. Residues: CASSDEELGQPQHF.